Listed below are T cell receptor beta chains from one sample, sequenced in a study of shared clonotypes between healthy human individuals. The protocol was immunoSEQ multiplex PCR, while the TCRdb copy is restricted to in-frame clones and leaves out a portion. This table has 2 million to 2.5 million clones, about 92% appearing once. The specimen was naive CD4+ T cells from PBMCs. All receptors come from a man aged 18 to 35 in good health. Some clones in this sample may be carry-over from other donors' samples. Both conserved end residues are part of each CDR3. Fields, in order: D gene, J gene, clone size, V gene, CDR3 length, CDR3 protein, CDR3 DNA. The D gene is left open where the match is weak. The size of a clone is reported for some rows only, either as once, few or many, or as a class for expanded clones.

d_call: TRBD1; j_call: TRBJ2-7; clone_size: NA; v_call: TRBV7-9; cdr3_length: 13; cdr3_aa: CASRRTGEDEQYF; cdr3_nt: TGTGCCAGCAGGAGGACAGGGGAGGACGAGCAGTACTTC
d_call: TRBD1; j_call: TRBJ1-1; clone_size: NA; v_call: TRBV12-5; cdr3_length: 15; cdr3_aa: CASGLQTGGFTEAFF; cdr3_nt: TGTGCTAGTGGTCTCCAGACAGGGGGCTTCACTGAAGCTTTCTTT
d_call: NA; j_call: TRBJ2-1; clone_size: once; v_call: TRBV27; cdr3_length: 15; cdr3_aa: CASSFAALGYNEQFF; cdr3_nt: TGTGCCAGCAGTTTCGCTGCCTTGGGCTACAATGAGCAGTTCTTC
d_call: NA; j_call: TRBJ2-1; clone_size: NA; v_call: TRBV19; cdr3_length: 15; cdr3_aa: CASSERQALGNEQFF; cdr3_nt: TGTGCCAGTAGTGAGCGACAGGCCCTGGGCAATGAGCAGTTCTTC
d_call: NA; j_call: TRBJ2-3; clone_size: NA; v_call: TRBV30; cdr3_length: 12; cdr3_aa: CAFEATPDTQYF; cdr3_nt: TGTGCCTTTGAGGCGACCCCAGATACGCAGTATTTT
d_call: NA; j_call: TRBJ1-4; clone_size: NA; v_call: TRBV6-6; cdr3_length: 14; cdr3_aa: CASSYSQENEKLFF; cdr3_nt: TGTGCCAGCAGTTATTCGCAGGAAAATGAAAAACTGTTTTTT
d_call: TRBD1; j_call: TRBJ2-1; clone_size: NA; v_call: TRBV25-1; cdr3_length: 16; cdr3_aa: CASSILDRSLGNEQFF; cdr3_nt: TGTGCCAGCAGTATCTTGGACAGGTCCTTAGGGAATGAGCAGTTCTTC
d_call: TRBD2; j_call: TRBJ2-1; clone_size: NA; v_call: TRBV5-1; cdr3_length: 14; cdr3_aa: CASSFITSANEQFF; cdr3_nt: TGCGCCAGCAGCTTCATAACTAGCGCCAATGAGCAGTTCTTC
d_call: TRBD2; j_call: TRBJ2-1; clone_size: NA; v_call: TRBV18; cdr3_length: 17; cdr3_aa: CASSPSTGLAGVNEQFF; cdr3_nt: TGTGCCAGCTCACCGTCTACGGGACTAGCGGGAGTCAATGAGCAGTTCTTC
d_call: TRBD2; j_call: TRBJ2-7; clone_size: NA; v_call: TRBV10-1; cdr3_length: 17; cdr3_aa: CASSDGLAGGPFHEQYF; cdr3_nt: TGCGCCAGCAGTGACGGTCTAGCGGGAGGGCCTTTCCACGAGCAGTACTTC
d_call: NA; j_call: TRBJ2-7; clone_size: NA; v_call: TRBV6-5; cdr3_length: 13; cdr3_aa: CASSLLPYYEQYF; cdr3_nt: TGTGCCAGCAGCCTACTTCCCTATTACGAGCAGTACTTC
d_call: NA; j_call: TRBJ2-6; clone_size: NA; v_call: TRBV27; cdr3_length: 13; cdr3_aa: CASSFTGANVLTF; cdr3_nt: TGTGCCAGCAGTTTCACCGGGGCCAACGTCCTGACTTTC
d_call: NA; j_call: TRBJ2-7; clone_size: once; v_call: TRBV5-6; cdr3_length: 14; cdr3_aa: CASSPRGGLQAQYF; cdr3_nt: TGTGCCAGCAGCCCTCGAGGCGGGCTCCAAGCGCAGTACTTC
d_call: NA; j_call: TRBJ1-2; clone_size: NA; v_call: TRBV6-1; cdr3_length: 16; cdr3_aa: CASSEALLAARRGYTF; cdr3_nt: TGTGCCAGCAGTGAAGCGCTTCTGGCCGCTAGGCGCGGCTACACCTTC
d_call: TRBD2; j_call: TRBJ2-1; clone_size: NA; v_call: TRBV29-1; cdr3_length: 12; cdr3_aa: CSGGGGPDEQFF; cdr3_nt: TGCAGCGGGGGGGGAGGCCCGGATGAGCAGTTCTTC
d_call: NA; j_call: TRBJ2-7; clone_size: NA; v_call: TRBV18; cdr3_length: 15; cdr3_aa: CASSPRRGALYEQYF; cdr3_nt: TGTGCCAGCTCACCGAGACGGGGGGCTCTTTACGAGCAGTACTTC
d_call: NA; j_call: TRBJ1-2; clone_size: NA; v_call: TRBV5-1; cdr3_length: 17; cdr3_aa: CASSYWIGQGRNYGYTF; cdr3_nt: TGCGCCAGCAGCTACTGGATAGGGCAGGGCCGTAACTATGGCTACACCTTC
d_call: TRBD2; j_call: TRBJ2-7; clone_size: NA; v_call: TRBV5-1; cdr3_length: 16; cdr3_aa: CASSLDPGLAIYEQYF; cdr3_nt: TGCGCCAGCAGCTTAGACCCGGGACTAGCTATATACGAGCAGTACTTC
d_call: NA; j_call: TRBJ2-2; clone_size: NA; v_call: TRBV6-6; cdr3_length: 13; cdr3_aa: CASIQKGTGELFF; cdr3_nt: TGTGCCAGCATCCAGAAAGGGACCGGGGAGCTGTTTTTT
d_call: TRBD1; j_call: TRBJ2-7; clone_size: NA; v_call: TRBV9; cdr3_length: 16; cdr3_aa: CASSAQTGTGEYEQYF; cdr3_nt: TGTGCCAGCAGCGCCCAAACCGGGACAGGGGAGTACGAGCAGTACTTC
d_call: TRBD1; j_call: TRBJ2-5; clone_size: once; v_call: TRBV2; cdr3_length: 14; cdr3_aa: CASSVQGQGETQYF; cdr3_nt: TGTGCCAGCAGTGTACAGGGGCAAGGGGAGACCCAGTACTTC
d_call: NA; j_call: TRBJ2-3; clone_size: NA; v_call: TRBV7-3; cdr3_length: 13; cdr3_aa: CASSSTRTDTQYF; cdr3_nt: TGTGCCAGCAGCTCCACAAGGACAGATACGCAGTATTTT
d_call: TRBD2; j_call: TRBJ2-4; clone_size: NA; v_call: TRBV5-6; cdr3_length: 15; cdr3_aa: CASSSGLASKNIQYF; cdr3_nt: TGTGCCAGCAGCTCAGGACTAGCCTCCAAAAACATTCAGTACTTC
d_call: NA; j_call: TRBJ1-4; clone_size: NA; v_call: TRBV21-1; cdr3_length: 16; cdr3_aa: CASSKRWDSISEKLFF; cdr3_nt: TGTGCCAGCAGCAAGCGGTGGGACAGTATAAGTGAAAAACTGTTTTTT
d_call: TRBD1; j_call: TRBJ1-2; clone_size: NA; v_call: TRBV28; cdr3_length: 16; cdr3_aa: CASSSPGTGTNYGYTF; cdr3_nt: TGTGCCAGCAGTTCGCCCGGGACAGGTACTAACTATGGCTACACCTTC
d_call: NA; j_call: TRBJ2-1; clone_size: once; v_call: TRBV9; cdr3_length: 15; cdr3_aa: CASSEGTYFYNEQFF; cdr3_nt: TGTGCCAGCAGCGAAGGGACTTATTTCTACAATGAGCAGTTCTTC
d_call: NA; j_call: TRBJ1-2; clone_size: NA; v_call: TRBV29-1; cdr3_length: 11; cdr3_aa: CSVEDGSGYTF; cdr3_nt: TGCAGCGTTGAAGATGGCTCTGGCTACACCTTC
d_call: TRBD1; j_call: TRBJ1-2; clone_size: NA; v_call: TRBV28; cdr3_length: 16; cdr3_aa: CASSSYPGQGLNGYTF; cdr3_nt: TGTGCCAGCAGTTCTTATCCGGGACAGGGACTCAATGGCTACACCTTC
d_call: NA; j_call: TRBJ1-1; clone_size: NA; v_call: TRBV7-3; cdr3_length: 14; cdr3_aa: CASSLGTSNTEAFF; cdr3_nt: TGTGCCAGCAGCCTCGGGACATCGAACACTGAAGCTTTCTTT
d_call: NA; j_call: TRBJ1-1; clone_size: NA; v_call: TRBV20-1; cdr3_length: 11; cdr3_aa: CSAPRATEAFF; cdr3_nt: TGCAGTGCTCCCCGGGCCACTGAAGCTTTCTTT
d_call: NA; j_call: TRBJ2-7; clone_size: once; v_call: TRBV5-1; cdr3_length: 13; cdr3_aa: CASSRGSSYEQYF; cdr3_nt: TGCGCCAGCAGCAGAGGAAGCTCCTACGAGCAGTACTTC
d_call: TRBD2; j_call: TRBJ2-7; clone_size: NA; v_call: TRBV5-1; cdr3_length: 16; cdr3_aa: CASSLATTSGGYEQYF; cdr3_nt: TGCGCCAGCAGCTTGGCAACTACTAGCGGGGGCTACGAGCAGTACTTC
d_call: TRBD2; j_call: TRBJ2-1; clone_size: NA; v_call: TRBV6-5; cdr3_length: 16; cdr3_aa: CASSSLAGGSYNEQFF; cdr3_nt: TGTGCCAGCAGTTCACTAGCGGGAGGTTCCTACAATGAGCAGTTCTTC
d_call: NA; j_call: TRBJ2-2; clone_size: NA; v_call: TRBV7-9; cdr3_length: 17; cdr3_aa: CASSLARGISNTGELFF; cdr3_nt: TGTGCCAGCAGCTTAGCTCGGGGGATCTCGAACACCGGGGAGCTGTTTTTT
d_call: TRBD2; j_call: TRBJ2-3; clone_size: NA; v_call: TRBV4-2; cdr3_length: 17; cdr3_aa: CASSPRLAGVSTDTQYF; cdr3_nt: TGTGCCAGCAGCCCCCGCCTAGCGGGAGTTTCCACAGATACGCAGTATTTT